These 20 T cell receptor beta chains were all obtained from the same sample, sequenced in a study of control samples from healthy donors and cancer patients. Method: immunoSEQ multiplex PCR; TCRdb's copy keeps in-frame clones and lacks some. The sample lists about 120,000 clones; 90% to 95% were seen once. Sequences were obtained from blood. These receptors all come from a woman between 18 and 30 years old in good health.

The V gene is TRBV2, the J gene TRBJ1-2; D is ambiguous. CDR3 length: 15 amino acids. In germline, CDR1 is SNHLY, CDR2 FYNNEI. V was clipped by 1 base and J by 4 bases, with 13 bases between them. CDR3 sequence (DNA): TGTGCCAGCAGTGAAGGCGGGTCCGGGCCCTATGGCTACACCTTC. It encodes CASSEGGSGPYGYTF.

The V gene is TRBV28, the J gene TRBJ1-3; D is ambiguous. Trimming stripped 5 bases from V and 4 bases from J, with 12 bases between. The germline gives CDR1 MDHEN, CDR2 SYDVKM. This CDR3 is 14 amino acids long. CDR3 nucleotides: TGTGCCAGCAGTACCCGGACGGGCGGAAACACCATATATTTT. It translates to CASSTRTGGNTIYF.

The V and J genes are TRBV6-6 and TRBJ2-7; the D gene is possibly TRBD1 (5 bases). In germline, CDR1 is MNHNY, CDR2 SVGAGI (reference sequence). CDR3 length: 13 amino acids. Trimming removed 7 bases at V and 6 bases at J, with 16 bases between. The chain's CDR3 is CASKSGPAREQYF. The CDR3 DNA sequence: TGTGCCAGCAAATCAGGGCCGGCACGCGAGCAGTACTTC.

This clone was observed a handful of times. This chain links TRBV7-9 with TRBJ2-5, with 10 bases matching TRBD2. Germline V lookup: CDR1 SEHNR, CDR2 FQNEAQ (reference sequence). Germline trimming cut 4 bases from V and 2 bases from J; bases unmatched to any gene: 4. The CDR3 runs 15 residues. The CDR3 loop reads CASSSSGGTQETQYF. CDR3 nucleotides: TGTGCCAGCAGCTCTAGCGGGGGAACTCAAGAGACCCAGTACTTC.

CDR3 region: CASSPGRTGGNTEAFF. CDR3 DNA: TGTGCCAGCTCACCAGGTCGGACAGGTGGGAACACTGAAGCTTTCTTT. The gene calls are TRBV18 and TRBJ1-1, with 7 bases matching TRBD1. The CDR3 consists of 16 residues. Germline lookup yields CDR1 KGHSH and CDR2 LQKENI. V was clipped by 2 bases and J by 1 base; unmatched bases: 7.

The chain combines TRBV19 with TRBJ1-4; D perhaps matches TRBD1 (6 bases). Germline V gene data show CDR1 as LNHDA and CDR2 as SQIVND (reference sequence). V dropped 3 bases and J dropped 8 bases, with 13 bases sitting between them. The CDR3 spans 14 residues. This CDR3 is CASSMGGLGEKLFF. CDR3 DNA sequence: TGTGCCAGTAGTATGGGGGGGCTTGGAGAAAAACTGTTTTTT.

About this clone itself: The sample has other DNA sequences that encode this CDR3 too. V gene TRBV28 combines with J gene TRBJ2-7; no clear D gene. V was trimmed by 5 bases and J by 3 bases, leaving 5 bases between them. From germline, CDR1 is MDHEN and CDR2 SYDVKM. The CDR3 covers 11 residues. CDR3 residues: CASSLLYEQYF. For the CDR3, the DNA is TGTGCCAGCAGTCTCCTCTACGAGCAGTACTTC. Variable domain in full (rest from reference TRBV28 and TRBJ2-7): DVKVTQSSRYLVKRTGEKVFLECVQDMDHENMFWYRQDPGLGLRLIYFSYDVKMKEKGDIPEGYSVSREKKERFSLILESASTNQTSMYLCASSLLYEQYFGPGTRLTVT.

This clone was recorded only once. The V and J genes are TRBV11-2 and TRBJ1-1, with D possibly TRBD1 on 6 matching bases. The CDR3 is 14 amino acids. The ends were cut back, 3 bases at V and 5 bases at J, with 13 bases in the middle. Germline CDR1 reads SGHAT; CDR2 reads FQNNGV. The CDR3 loop reads CASSLGGRLTEAFF. In DNA form, the CDR3 reads TGTGCCAGCAGCTTGGGGGGGCGCCTGACTGAAGCTTTCTTT.

This chain connects TRBV24-1 to TRBJ2-2, with a weak D call TRBD2 (5 bases). CDR3 length equals 12 residues. V shed 5 bases and J shed 8 bases, with 8 bases lying between them. Germline CDR1 KGHDR, CDR2 SFDVKD. The CDR3 is CATSARDGELFF. The CDR3 DNA follows: TGTGCCACCAGTGCCCGGGATGGGGAGCTGTTTTTT.

CDR3 DNA sequence: TGTGCCAGTAGTACAGTAGCGGGAACTTCCAATGAGCAGTTCTTC. It specifies CASSTVAGTSNEQFF. The V call is TRBV19, the J call TRBJ2-1, with TRBD2 identical over 8 bases. The germline gives CDR1 LNHDA, CDR2 SQIVND (reference sequence). CDR3 size: 15 residues. J was trimmed by 6 bases and V by 4 bases; bases with no gene match: 8.

J is TRBJ1-1 and V is TRBV28, with TRBD1 as a possible D gene (5 bases). Germline V gives CDR1 MDHEN, CDR2 SYDVKM. Trimming took off 3 bases at V and 8 bases at J, with 16 bases between the two ends. The CDR3 runs 14 residues. The CDR3, as DNA: TGTGCCAGCAGTTTTCCGGGACGATCGCTGGAAGCTTTCTTT. Translating it yields CASSFPGRSLEAFF.

The chain joins TRBV7-8 to TRBJ1-1; D might be TRBD1 (5 bases). Trimming pared 3 bases from V and 3 bases from J, leaving 8 bases between. Per germline, CDR1 SGHVS and CDR2 FQNEAQ. The CDR3 totals 13 residues. CDR3 in amino acids: CASSFRVDTEAFF. In DNA form, the CDR3 reads TGTGCCAGCAGCTTCAGGGTTGACACTGAAGCTTTCTTT.

CDR3 sequence: CASSFAGTNTEAFF. The CDR3 DNA follows: TGTGCCAGCAGCTTCGCGGGGACCAACACTGAAGCTTTCTTT. The chain carries TRBV5-6 and TRBJ1-1; a weak D match, TRBD1 (5 bases). The CDR3 contains 14 residues. V lost 2 bases and J lost 2, with 10 bases in between. Germline V CDR1 and CDR2: SGHDT, YYEEEE.

The chain links TRBV28 to TRBJ1-6; perhaps TRBD1 as D (5 bases). The CDR3 runs 15 residues. The V gene lost 1 base and the J gene lost 2 bases, with 6 bases spanning the gap. Germline V CDR1 and CDR2: MDHEN, SYDVKM. CDR3 protein: CASSLYRTYNSPLHF. The DNA for the CDR3 is TGTGCCAGCAGTTTATACAGGACCTATAATTCACCCCTCCACTTT.

This chain connects TRBV29-1 to TRBJ2-3, with 15 bases that match TRBD2. Germline V gives CDR1 SQVTM, CDR2 ANQGSEA. This CDR3 contains 17 residues. V was clipped by 5 bases and J by 2 bases; unmatched bases: 8. In DNA, the CDR3 is TGCAGCGTTTCGGGACTAGCGGGAGGAAGGGACACAGATACGCAGTATTTT. Its translation: CSVSGLAGGRDTDTQYF.

J is TRBJ1-1 and V is TRBV5-1, with D uncertain. The CDR3 consists of 12 residues. The germline V gene encodes CDR1 SGHRS and CDR2 YFSETQ. V was clipped by 5 bases and J by 10 bases, with 15 bases between them. The CDR3 DNA follows: TGCGCCAGCAGTTCTGGTACGTCCGGAGCTTTCTTT. Encoded protein: CASSSGTSGAFF.

V usage is TRBV19 and J usage is TRBJ2-2; D tentatively fits TRBD1 or TRBD2 (5 bases each). V shed 1 base and J shed 8 bases, with 11 bases lying between them. Germline-derived CDR1 and CDR2 are LNHDA and SQIVND (reference sequence). The CDR3 covers 14 residues. DNA for the CDR3: TGTGCCAGTAGTATAGTGGGGGATTCGGGGGAGCTGTTTTTT. This translates into CASSIVGDSGELFF.

This chain uses TRBV18 with TRBJ2-1; D is undetermined. CDR1 and CDR2 (germline): KGHSH, LQKENI. V was shortened by 0 bases and J by 0 bases, with 9 bases between the two germline ends. The CDR3 runs to 16 residues. The CDR3 nucleotides are TGTGCCAGCTCACCACCGGTCGCAAGCTCCTACAATGAGCAGTTCTTC. Protein: CASSPPVASSYNEQFF.

This chain uses TRBV13 with TRBJ1-4; no clear D. The CDR3 is made up of 14 amino acids. The V gene lost 5 bases and the J gene lost 4 bases, with 11 bases spanning the gap. Germline V gene sequence: CDR1 PRHDT, CDR2 FYEKMQ (reference sequence). The CDR3 DNA is TGTGCCAGCAGCCGTAGGATCCTTAATGAAAAACTGTTTTTT. Amino acid sequence: CASSRRILNEKLFF.

This clone was detected once. The V gene is TRBV4-1, the J gene TRBJ1-1; 7 positions agree with TRBD1. With 4 bases clipped from V and 0 bases from J, the junction kept 11 bases outside the gene matches. The CDR3 consists of 17 residues. In germline, CDR1 is MGHRA, CDR2 YSYEKL. CDR3 protein: CASSPVRGGDMNTEAFF. The DNA of the CDR3 is TGCGCCAGCAGCCCGGTTCGAGGGGGCGACATGAACACTGAAGCTTTCTTT.